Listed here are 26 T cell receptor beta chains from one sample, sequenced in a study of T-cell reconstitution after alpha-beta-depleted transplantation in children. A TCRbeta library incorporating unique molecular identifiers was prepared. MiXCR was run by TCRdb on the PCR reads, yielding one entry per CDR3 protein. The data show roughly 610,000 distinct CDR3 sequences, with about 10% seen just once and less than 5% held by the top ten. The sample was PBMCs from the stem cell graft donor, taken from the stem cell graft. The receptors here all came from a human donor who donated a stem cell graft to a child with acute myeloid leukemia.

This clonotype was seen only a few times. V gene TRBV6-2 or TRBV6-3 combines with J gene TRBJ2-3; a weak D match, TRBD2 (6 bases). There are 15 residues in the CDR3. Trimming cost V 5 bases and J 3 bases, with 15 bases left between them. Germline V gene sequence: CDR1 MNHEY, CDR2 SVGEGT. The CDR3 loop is CASSPPGLQTDTQYF. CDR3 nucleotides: TGTGCCAGCAGTCCCCCGGGACTCCAAACAGATACGCAGTATTTT.

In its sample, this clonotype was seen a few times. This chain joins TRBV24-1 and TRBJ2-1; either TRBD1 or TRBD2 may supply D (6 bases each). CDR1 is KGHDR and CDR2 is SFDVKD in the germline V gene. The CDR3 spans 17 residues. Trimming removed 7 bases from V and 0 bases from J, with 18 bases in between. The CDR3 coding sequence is TGTGCCACCAGCCCTGTCTCGGGGGCAGGCTCCTACAATGAGCAGTTCTTC. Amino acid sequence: CATSPVSGAGSYNEQFF.

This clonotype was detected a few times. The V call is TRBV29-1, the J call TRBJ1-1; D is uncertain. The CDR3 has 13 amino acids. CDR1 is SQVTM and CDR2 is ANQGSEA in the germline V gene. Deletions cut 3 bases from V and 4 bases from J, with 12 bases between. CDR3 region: CSVEWQESTEAFF. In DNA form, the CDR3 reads TGCAGCGTTGAGTGGCAGGAGAGCACTGAAGCTTTCTTT.

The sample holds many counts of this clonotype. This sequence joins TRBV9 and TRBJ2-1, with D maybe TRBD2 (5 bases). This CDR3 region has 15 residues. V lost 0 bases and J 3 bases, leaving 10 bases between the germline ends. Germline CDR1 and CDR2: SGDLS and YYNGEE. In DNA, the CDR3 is TGTGCCAGCAGCGTAGCAGCGGTACTCTACAATGAGCAGTTCTTC. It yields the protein CASSVAAVLYNEQFF.

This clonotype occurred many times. CDR3 residues: CASSLRDDGGRFF. CDR3 in DNA: TGCGCCAGCAGCTTGCGGGATGACGGGGGACGGTTCTTC. The chain employs TRBV5-1 and TRBJ2-1, with D possibly matching TRBD2 (6 bases). Trimming stripped 1 base from V and 15 bases from J, with 17 bases between. The CDR3 covers 13 residues. Germline V gene sequence: CDR1 SGHRS, CDR2 YFSETQ.

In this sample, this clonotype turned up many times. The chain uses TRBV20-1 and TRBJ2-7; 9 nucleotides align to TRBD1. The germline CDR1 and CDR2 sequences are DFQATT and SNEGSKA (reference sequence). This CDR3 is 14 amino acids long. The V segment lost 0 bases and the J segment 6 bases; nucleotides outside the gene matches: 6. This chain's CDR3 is CSARDSDRGGEQYF. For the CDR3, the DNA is TGCAGTGCTAGAGATTCGGACAGGGGAGGCGAGCAGTACTTC.

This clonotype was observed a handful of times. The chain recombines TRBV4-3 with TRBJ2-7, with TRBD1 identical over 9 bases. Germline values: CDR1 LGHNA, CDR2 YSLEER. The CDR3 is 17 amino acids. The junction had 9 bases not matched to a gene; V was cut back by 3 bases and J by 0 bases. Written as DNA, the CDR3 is TGCGCCAGCAGCCAGGAGGAGCCGGGACAGGGCTCCTACGAGCAGTACTTC. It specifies CASSQEEPGQGSYEQYF.

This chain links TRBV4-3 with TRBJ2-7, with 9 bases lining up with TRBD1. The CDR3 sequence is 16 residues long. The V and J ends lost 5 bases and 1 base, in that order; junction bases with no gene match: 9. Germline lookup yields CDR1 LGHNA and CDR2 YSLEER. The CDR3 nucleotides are TGCGCCAGCAGCGACTTTTCCGGGACAGGGTCCTACGAGCAGTACTTC. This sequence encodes CASSDFSGTGSYEQYF.

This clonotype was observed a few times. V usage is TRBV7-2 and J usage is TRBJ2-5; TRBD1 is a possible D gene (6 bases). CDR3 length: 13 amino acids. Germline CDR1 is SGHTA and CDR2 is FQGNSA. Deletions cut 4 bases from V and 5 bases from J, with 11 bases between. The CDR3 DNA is TGTGCCAGCAGCTCCAGGGGTGGGGAGACCCAGTACTTC. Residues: CASSSRGGETQYF.

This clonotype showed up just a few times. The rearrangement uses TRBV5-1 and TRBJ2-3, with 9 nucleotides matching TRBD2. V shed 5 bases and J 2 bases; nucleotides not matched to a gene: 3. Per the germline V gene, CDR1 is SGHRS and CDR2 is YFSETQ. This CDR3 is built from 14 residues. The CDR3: CASSGTSPTDTQYF. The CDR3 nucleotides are TGCGCCAGCAGTGGGACTAGCCCCACAGATACGCAGTATTTT.

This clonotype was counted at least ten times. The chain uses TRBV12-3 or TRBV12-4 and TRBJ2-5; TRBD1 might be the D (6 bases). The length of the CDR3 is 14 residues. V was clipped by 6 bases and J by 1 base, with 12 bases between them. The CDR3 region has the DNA TGTGCCAGCAGCCCACAGGGTATCCAAGAGACCCAGTACTTC. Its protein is CASSPQGIQETQYF.

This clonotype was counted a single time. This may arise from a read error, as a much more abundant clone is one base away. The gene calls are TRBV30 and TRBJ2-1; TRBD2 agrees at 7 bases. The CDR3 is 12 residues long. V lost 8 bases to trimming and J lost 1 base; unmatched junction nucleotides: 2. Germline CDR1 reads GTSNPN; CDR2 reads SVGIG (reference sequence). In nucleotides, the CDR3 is TGTGCCAGGCGGGGGTCCTACAATGAGCAGTTCTTC. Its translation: CARRGSYNEQFF.

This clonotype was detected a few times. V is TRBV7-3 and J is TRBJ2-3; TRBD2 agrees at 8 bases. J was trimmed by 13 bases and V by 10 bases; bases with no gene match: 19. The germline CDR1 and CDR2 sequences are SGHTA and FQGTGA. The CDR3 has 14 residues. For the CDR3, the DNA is TGTGCCACCTCCTTCGGCGGGAGGCCCAACGTCAAGTATTTT. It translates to CATSFGGRPNVKYF.

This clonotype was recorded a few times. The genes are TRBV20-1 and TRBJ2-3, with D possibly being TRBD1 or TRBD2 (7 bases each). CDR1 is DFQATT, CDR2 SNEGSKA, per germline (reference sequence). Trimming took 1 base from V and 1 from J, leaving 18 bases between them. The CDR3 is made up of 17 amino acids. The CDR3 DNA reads TGCAGTGCTAGAGTCATACAGGGGAGGGTGCGCACAGATACGCAGTATTTT. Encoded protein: CSARVIQGRVRTDTQYF.

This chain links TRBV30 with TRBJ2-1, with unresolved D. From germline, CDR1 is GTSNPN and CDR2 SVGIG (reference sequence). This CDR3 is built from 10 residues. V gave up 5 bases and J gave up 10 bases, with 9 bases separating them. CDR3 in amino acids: CAWGSREQFF. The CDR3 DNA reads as TGTGCCTGGGGGTCAAGGGAGCAGTTCTTC. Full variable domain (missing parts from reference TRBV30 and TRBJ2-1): SQTIHQWPATLVQPVGSPLSLECTVEGTSNPNLYWYRQAAGRGLQLLFYSVGIGQISSEVPQNLSASRPQDRQFILSSKKLLLSDSGFYLCAWGSREQFFGPGTRLTVL.

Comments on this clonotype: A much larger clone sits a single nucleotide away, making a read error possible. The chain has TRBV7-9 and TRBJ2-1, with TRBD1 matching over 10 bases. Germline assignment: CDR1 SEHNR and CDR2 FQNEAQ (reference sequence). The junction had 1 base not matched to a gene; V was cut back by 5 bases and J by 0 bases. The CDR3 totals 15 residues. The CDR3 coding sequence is TGTGCCAGCAGCCGACAGGGGGCCTCCTACAATGAGCAGTTCTTC. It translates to CASSRQGASYNEQFF.

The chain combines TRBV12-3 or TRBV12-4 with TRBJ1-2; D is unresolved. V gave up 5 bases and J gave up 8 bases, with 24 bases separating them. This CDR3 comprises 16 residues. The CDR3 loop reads CASSLPRGGISIGYTF. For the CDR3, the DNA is TGTGCCAGCAGTCTACCCCGGGGAGGAATTTCTATCGGCTACACCTTC.

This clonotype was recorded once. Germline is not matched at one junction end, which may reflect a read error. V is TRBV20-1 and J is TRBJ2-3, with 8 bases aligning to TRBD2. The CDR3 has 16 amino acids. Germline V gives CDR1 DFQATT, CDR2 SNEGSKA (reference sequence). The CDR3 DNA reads TGCTGTGCTCAGCCCCTAGCGGGCTATAGCACAGATACGCAGTATTTT. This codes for CCAQPLAGYSTDTQYF.

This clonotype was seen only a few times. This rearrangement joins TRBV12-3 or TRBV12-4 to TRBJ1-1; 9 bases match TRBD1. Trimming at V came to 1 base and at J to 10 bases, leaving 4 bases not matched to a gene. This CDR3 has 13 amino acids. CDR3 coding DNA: TGTGCCAGCAGTTTAGACAGGGGGCGGGGAGCTTTCTTT. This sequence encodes CASSLDRGRGAFF.

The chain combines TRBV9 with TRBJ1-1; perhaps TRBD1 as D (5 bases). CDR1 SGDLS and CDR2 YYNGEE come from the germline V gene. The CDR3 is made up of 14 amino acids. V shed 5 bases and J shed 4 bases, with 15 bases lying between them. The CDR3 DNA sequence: TGTGCCAGCAGAGGAGGAGGGACGGGCACTGAAGCTTTCTTT. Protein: CASRGGGTGTEAFF.

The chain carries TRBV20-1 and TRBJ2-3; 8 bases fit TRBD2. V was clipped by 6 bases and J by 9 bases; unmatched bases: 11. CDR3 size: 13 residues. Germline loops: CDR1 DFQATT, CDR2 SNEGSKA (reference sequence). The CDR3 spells CSAFSGAGGTQYF. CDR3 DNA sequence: TGCAGTGCCTTTAGCGGGGCCGGAGGAACGCAGTATTTT.

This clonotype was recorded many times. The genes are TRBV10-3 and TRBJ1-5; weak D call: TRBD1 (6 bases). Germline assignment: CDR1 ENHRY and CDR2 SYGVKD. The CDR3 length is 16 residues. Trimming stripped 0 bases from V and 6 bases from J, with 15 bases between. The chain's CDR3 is CAISESKQGGGQPQHF. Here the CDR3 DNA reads TGTGCCATCAGTGAGTCGAAACAGGGAGGGGGTCAGCCCCAGCATTTT.

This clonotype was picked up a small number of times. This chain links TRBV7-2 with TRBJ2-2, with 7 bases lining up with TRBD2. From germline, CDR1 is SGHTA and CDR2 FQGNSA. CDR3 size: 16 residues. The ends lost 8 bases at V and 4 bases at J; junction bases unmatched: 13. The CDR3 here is CASRSPGLSVTGELFF. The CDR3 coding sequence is TGTGCCAGCCGTAGTCCGGGACTATCTGTCACCGGGGAGCTGTTTTTT.

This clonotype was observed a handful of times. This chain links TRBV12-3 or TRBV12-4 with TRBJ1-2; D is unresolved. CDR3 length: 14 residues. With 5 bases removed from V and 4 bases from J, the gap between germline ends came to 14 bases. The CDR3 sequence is CASSIYQRSYGYTF. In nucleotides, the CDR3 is TGTGCCAGCAGTATCTACCAGCGTAGCTATGGCTACACCTTC.

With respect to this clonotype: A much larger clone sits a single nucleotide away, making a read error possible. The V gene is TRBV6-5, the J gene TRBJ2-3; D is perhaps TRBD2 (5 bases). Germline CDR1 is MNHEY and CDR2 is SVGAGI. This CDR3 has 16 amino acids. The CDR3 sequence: CASSYSSGVSTDMQYF. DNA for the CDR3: TGTGCCAGCAGTTACTCAAGCGGAGTGAGCACAGATATGCAGTATTTT.

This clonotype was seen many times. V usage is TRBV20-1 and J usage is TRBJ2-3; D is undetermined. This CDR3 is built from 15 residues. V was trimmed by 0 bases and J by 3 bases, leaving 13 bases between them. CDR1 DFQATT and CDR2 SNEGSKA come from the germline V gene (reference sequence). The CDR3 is CSARDFVTPTDTQYF. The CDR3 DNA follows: TGCAGTGCTAGAGATTTTGTGACTCCGACAGATACGCAGTATTTT.